This TCR beta chain comes out of a study of shared clonotypes between healthy human individuals. Some clones are missing from TCRdb's copy, which holds only in-frame ones; the method was immunoSEQ multiplex PCR. The sample yields about 680,000 clones, 55% to 85% seen once. The germline V and J ends were trimmed by 8 bases and 4 bases, with 15 bases remaining between them. The CDR3 consists of 14 residues. Germline V gene lookup returns CDR1 KGHSH and CDR2 LQKENI. HIV-negative, healthy adults without recent acute infections or vaccinations were the donors. This clone turned up a few times. The origin of this receptor is a woman aged 25 to 45 in good health. The specimen sequenced was memory CD4+ T cells sorted from blood. Subset here: CD45RA-negative fraction. The rearrangement links TRBV18 to TRBJ2-1; the D gene is possibly TRBD2 (5 bases). The chain's CDR3 is CASPTSGVYNEQFF. CDR3 coding DNA: TGTGCCAGCCCCACGAGCGGCGTATACAATGAGCAGTTCTTC. The entire variable domain, with the rest obtained from reference TRBV18 and TRBJ2-1, is as follows: NAGVMQNPRHLVRRRGQEARLRCSPMKGHSHVYWYRQLPEEGLKFMVYLQKENIIDESGMPKERFSAEFPKEGPSILRIQQVVRGDSAAYFCASPTSGVYNEQFFGPGTRLTVL.